This T cell receptor (beta chain) was sequenced for a study of OX40 agonist ivuxolimab in advanced cancers. The wider study: Patients with prior anti-PD-1, anti-PD-L1 or anti-CTLA-4 therapy were eligible; 40% had some. The study reported partial responses in three patients: one hepatocellular carcinoma, two cutaneous melanoma. Study-wide results and limits: Averaged across samples, CD8+ T cells carried more expanded clones than CD4+ did.

Points on this clone: Its target is not known.

Using immunoSEQ multiplex PCR, the repertoire was profiled, and TCRdb retains in-frame clones only, with some absent. The table records 74,000 or so clones, about nine tenths of them present only once. Drawing of blood for sampling happened at baseline, at cycle 4 day 1, and at cycle 7 day 1. Unmatched junction bases numbered 15, after V lost 2 bases and J lost 2 bases. CDR1 is SGHVS, CDR2 FQNEAQ, per germline. The CDR3 has 19 residues. V gene TRBV7-8 combines with J gene TRBJ2-4; the match to TRBD2 covers 7 bases. The TCR was taken from an adult with an advanced solid tumor such as melanoma, head and neck, liver or kidney cancer. The specimen was CD4+ or CD8+ T cells sorted from blood, collected in a trial of the OX40 agonist ivuxolimab. In DNA, the CDR3 is TGTGCCAGCAGCTTAAACAACCGGGGGAGGGGCGATCCCAAAAACATTCAGTACTTC. Its translation: CASSLNNRGRGDPKNIQYF.